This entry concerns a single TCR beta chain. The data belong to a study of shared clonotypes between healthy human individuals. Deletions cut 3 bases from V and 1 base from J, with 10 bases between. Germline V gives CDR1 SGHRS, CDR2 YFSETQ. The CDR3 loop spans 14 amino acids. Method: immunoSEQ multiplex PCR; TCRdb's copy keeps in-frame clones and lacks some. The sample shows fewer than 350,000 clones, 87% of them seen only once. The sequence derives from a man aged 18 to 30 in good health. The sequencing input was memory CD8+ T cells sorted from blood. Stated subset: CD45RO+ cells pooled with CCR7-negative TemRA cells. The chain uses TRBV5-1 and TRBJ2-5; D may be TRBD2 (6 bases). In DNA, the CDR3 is TGCGCCAGCAGCTACCGGGACTTCCAAGAGACCCAGTACTTC. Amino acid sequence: CASSYRDFQETQYF. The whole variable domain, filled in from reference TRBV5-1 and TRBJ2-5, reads KAGVTQTPRYLIKTRGQQVTLSCSPISGHRSVSWYQQTPGQGLQFLFEYFSETQRNKGNFPGRFSGRQFSNSRSEMNVSTLELGDSALYLCASSYRDFQETQYFGPGTRLLVL.